The sequence of this T cell receptor beta chain was determined in a study of cytomegalovirus exposure and HLA in healthy donors. Study results and limitations: The productive fraction for most TCR beta V segments was about 87% or about 30% in an earlier analysis.

As regards this clone: The antigen remains undetermined.

With 60 Vbeta and 13 Jbeta primers, the PCR was carried out. The assay was immunoSEQ multiplex PCR, and TCRdb's table has in-frame clones only and misses some. The data contain under 130,000 clones, 78% of them singletons. From germline, CDR1 is SGHNT and CDR2 YYREEE (reference sequence). CDR3 length: 14 residues. The ends were cut back, 0 bases at V and 1 base at J, with 7 bases in the middle. This TCR came from a male donor in good health and CMV-seronegative. Sequencing was done on a sample of PBMCs. The chain couples TRBV5-4 to TRBJ1-1; a weak D match, TRBD1 (5 bases). The CDR3 DNA is TGTGCCAGCAGCTTGGATCAGGGGAACACTGAAGCTTTCTTT. It codes for CASSLDQGNTEAFF. Drawing the rest from reference TRBV5-4 and TRBJ1-1, the complete variable domain is ETGVTQSPTHLIKTRGQQVTLRCSSQSGHNTVSWYQQALGQGPQFIFQYYREEENGRGNFPPRFSGLQFPNYSSELNVNALELDDSALYLCASSLDQGNTEAFFGQGTRLTVV.